The next 11 T cell receptor beta chains were all read from a single sample in a study of type 1 regulatory T cells. TCRdb re-called the reads with MiXCR, one entry per CDR3 protein. The sample carries around 88,000 distinct CDR3 sequences, around a third recorded once. Sequencing used CD4+ T cells, either the whole sample or a sorted fraction (not recorded which). The receptors were gathered from a human donor in good health.

The chain carries TRBV7-9 and TRBJ2-2; 8 bases align to TRBD2. J gave up 8 bases and V 5 bases, and 4 bases lay outside the gene matches. Germline V gene lookup returns CDR1 SEHNR and CDR2 FQNEAQ (reference sequence). This CDR3 has 13 amino acids. Written as DNA, the CDR3 is TGTGCCAGCAGCCCGCGACTAGCGGGGGAGCTGTTTTTT. This codes for CASSPRLAGELFF.

The table lists this clonotype with a few counts. This CDR3 reads CASSSIDGGETQYF. For the CDR3, the DNA is TGTGCCAGCAGCTCAATCGACGGTGGTGAGACCCAGTACTTC. This chain links TRBV7-9 with TRBJ2-5, with D unresolved. The ends were cut back, 4 bases at V and 5 bases at J, with 14 bases in the middle. This CDR3 region has 14 residues. Germline values: CDR1 SEHNR, CDR2 FQNEAQ (reference sequence).

The rearrangement links TRBV7-2 to TRBJ2-3, with unresolved D. V was cut by 0 bases and J by 7 bases, with 8 bases left in between. Per the germline V gene, CDR1 is SGHTA and CDR2 is FQGNSA. CDR3 length: 13 amino acids. The CDR3 sequence: CASSLACTNTQYF. In nucleotides, the CDR3 is TGTGCCAGCAGCTTAGCGTGCACTAATACGCAGTATTTT.

This clonotype was detected a few times. The chain couples TRBV7-8 to TRBJ2-7, with D possibly being TRBD2 (6 bases). Germline values: CDR1 SGHVS, CDR2 FQNEAQ. V was cut by 5 bases and J by 5 bases, with 13 bases left in between. The CDR3 length is 13 residues. The CDR3 sequence: CASSMRGFHEQYF. The CDR3 nucleotides are TGTGCCAGCAGCATGCGGGGTTTCCACGAGCAGTACTTC. Combining the CDR3 with reference TRBV7-8 and TRBJ2-7 gives the whole variable domain GAGVSQSPRYKVAKRGQDVALRCDPISGHVSLFWYQQALGQGPEFLTYFQNEAQLDKSGLPSDRFFAERPEGSVSTLKIQRTQQEDSAVYLCASSMRGFHEQYFGPGTRLTVT.

The J gene is TRBJ2-4, the V gene TRBV20-1; D not resolved. CDR3 size: 13 residues. The germline V gene has CDR1 DFQATT and CDR2 SNEGSKA (reference sequence). With 0 bases removed from V and 6 bases from J, the gap between germline ends came to 9 bases. The CDR3 sequence is CSARDKGPNIQYF. CDR3 nucleotide sequence: TGCAGTGCTAGAGATAAGGGCCCAAACATTCAGTACTTC.

The gene calls are TRBV12-3 or TRBV12-4 and TRBJ2-2; maybe TRBD1 (7 bases). V was cut by 6 bases and J by 4 bases, with 9 bases left in between. The CDR3 is made up of 13 amino acids. The CDR3 is CASRRDSTGELFF. As DNA, the CDR3 is TGTGCCAGCAGGCGGGACAGCACCGGGGAGCTGTTTTTT.

The rearrangement links TRBV7-2 to TRBJ1-5; no clear D gene. V gave up 2 bases and J gave up 2 bases, with 16 bases separating them. The CDR3 spans 17 residues. Germline assignment: CDR1 SGHTA and CDR2 FQGNSA. In DNA, the CDR3 is TGTGCCAGCAGCTTAAGTGCGGCAGTTAGTGGCAATCAGCCCCAGCATTTT. Translating gives CASSLSAAVSGNQPQHF.

The V gene is TRBV24-1, the J gene TRBJ2-1; TRBD2 aligns across 7 bases. The CDR3 has 15 amino acids. J gave up 0 bases and V 8 bases, and 6 bases lay outside the gene matches. Germline loops: CDR1 KGHDR, CDR2 SFDVKD. The CDR3 DNA sequence: TGTGCCACCACGGGAGGCCGAAACTCCTACAATGAGCAGTTCTTC. It codes for CATTGGRNSYNEQFF.

Only a few counts were recorded for this clonotype. The CDR3 coding sequence is TGTGCCACCAGCACTAAACTAGGAAACGTCTACAATGAGCAGTTCTTC. Its translation: CATSTKLGNVYNEQFF. This chain connects TRBV15 to TRBJ2-1; D is possibly TRBD2 (5 bases). Germline CDR1 LNHNV, CDR2 YYDKDF (reference sequence). This CDR3 has 16 amino acids. Trimming cost V 4 bases and J 3 bases, with 16 bases left between them.

Remarks on this clonotype: One end of the junction is discordant with germline, which a read error may explain. The V gene is TRBV5-1, the J gene TRBJ1-1; 8 bases are shared with TRBD1. The CDR3 is 14 amino acids. From germline, CDR1 is SGHRS and CDR2 YFSETQ. For the CDR3, the DNA is TGCGCCAGCAGCCCGGGACAGGTAAACACTAAAGCTTTCTTT. It codes for CASSPGQVNTKAFF.

The chain recombines TRBV12-3 or TRBV12-4 with TRBJ2-7, with TRBD1 identical over 9 bases. The V segment lost 1 base and the J segment 2 bases; nucleotides outside the gene matches: 3. The CDR3 has 15 residues. The CDR3 sequence is CASSLEGQGAYEQYF. In nucleotides, the CDR3 is TGTGCCAGCAGTTTAGAGGGACAGGGTGCCTACGAGCAGTACTTC.